Listed below are T cell receptor beta chains from one sample, sequenced in a study of cytomegalovirus exposure and HLA in healthy donors. The table came from immunoSEQ multiplex PCR; TCRdb's copy has only in-frame clones and leaves some out. Counted here are 75,000 to 95,000 clones, approximately 90% occurring once; the ten biggest clones make up roughly 2.3%. Input material: PBMCs. The receptors shown here come from a young man in good health and CMV-seronegative. Each CDR3 is given with its conserved first and last residue.

>TRBV2
CASNLAGRETQYF
>TRBV4-3
CASSQDVAGSYNEQFF
>TRBV7-8
CASSSILQGGAFF
>TRBV29-1
CSARQGIGRGYTF
>TRBV27
CASSVNRVTEAFF
>TRBV6-6
CASSPGQHSYEQYF
>TRBV19
CASSIEGQEAFF
>TRBV11-3
CASSNQQGNEQFF
>TRBV5-6
CASSFGTGHREQYF
>TRBV6-4
CASSETGGSTGELFF
>TRBV11-2
CASTRGPLSDEQFF
>TRBV2
CASSDLGLRGYTF
>TRBV2
CASRLDRGPLGQPQHF
>TRBV19
CASIKAGQGAHYGYTF
>TRBV25-1
CASSDWQGALGAEAFF
>TRBV7-9
CASSLGSSGSTDTQYF
>TRBV28
CASSLGLGALYPYGYTF
>TRBV9
CASSVLTGAEQYF